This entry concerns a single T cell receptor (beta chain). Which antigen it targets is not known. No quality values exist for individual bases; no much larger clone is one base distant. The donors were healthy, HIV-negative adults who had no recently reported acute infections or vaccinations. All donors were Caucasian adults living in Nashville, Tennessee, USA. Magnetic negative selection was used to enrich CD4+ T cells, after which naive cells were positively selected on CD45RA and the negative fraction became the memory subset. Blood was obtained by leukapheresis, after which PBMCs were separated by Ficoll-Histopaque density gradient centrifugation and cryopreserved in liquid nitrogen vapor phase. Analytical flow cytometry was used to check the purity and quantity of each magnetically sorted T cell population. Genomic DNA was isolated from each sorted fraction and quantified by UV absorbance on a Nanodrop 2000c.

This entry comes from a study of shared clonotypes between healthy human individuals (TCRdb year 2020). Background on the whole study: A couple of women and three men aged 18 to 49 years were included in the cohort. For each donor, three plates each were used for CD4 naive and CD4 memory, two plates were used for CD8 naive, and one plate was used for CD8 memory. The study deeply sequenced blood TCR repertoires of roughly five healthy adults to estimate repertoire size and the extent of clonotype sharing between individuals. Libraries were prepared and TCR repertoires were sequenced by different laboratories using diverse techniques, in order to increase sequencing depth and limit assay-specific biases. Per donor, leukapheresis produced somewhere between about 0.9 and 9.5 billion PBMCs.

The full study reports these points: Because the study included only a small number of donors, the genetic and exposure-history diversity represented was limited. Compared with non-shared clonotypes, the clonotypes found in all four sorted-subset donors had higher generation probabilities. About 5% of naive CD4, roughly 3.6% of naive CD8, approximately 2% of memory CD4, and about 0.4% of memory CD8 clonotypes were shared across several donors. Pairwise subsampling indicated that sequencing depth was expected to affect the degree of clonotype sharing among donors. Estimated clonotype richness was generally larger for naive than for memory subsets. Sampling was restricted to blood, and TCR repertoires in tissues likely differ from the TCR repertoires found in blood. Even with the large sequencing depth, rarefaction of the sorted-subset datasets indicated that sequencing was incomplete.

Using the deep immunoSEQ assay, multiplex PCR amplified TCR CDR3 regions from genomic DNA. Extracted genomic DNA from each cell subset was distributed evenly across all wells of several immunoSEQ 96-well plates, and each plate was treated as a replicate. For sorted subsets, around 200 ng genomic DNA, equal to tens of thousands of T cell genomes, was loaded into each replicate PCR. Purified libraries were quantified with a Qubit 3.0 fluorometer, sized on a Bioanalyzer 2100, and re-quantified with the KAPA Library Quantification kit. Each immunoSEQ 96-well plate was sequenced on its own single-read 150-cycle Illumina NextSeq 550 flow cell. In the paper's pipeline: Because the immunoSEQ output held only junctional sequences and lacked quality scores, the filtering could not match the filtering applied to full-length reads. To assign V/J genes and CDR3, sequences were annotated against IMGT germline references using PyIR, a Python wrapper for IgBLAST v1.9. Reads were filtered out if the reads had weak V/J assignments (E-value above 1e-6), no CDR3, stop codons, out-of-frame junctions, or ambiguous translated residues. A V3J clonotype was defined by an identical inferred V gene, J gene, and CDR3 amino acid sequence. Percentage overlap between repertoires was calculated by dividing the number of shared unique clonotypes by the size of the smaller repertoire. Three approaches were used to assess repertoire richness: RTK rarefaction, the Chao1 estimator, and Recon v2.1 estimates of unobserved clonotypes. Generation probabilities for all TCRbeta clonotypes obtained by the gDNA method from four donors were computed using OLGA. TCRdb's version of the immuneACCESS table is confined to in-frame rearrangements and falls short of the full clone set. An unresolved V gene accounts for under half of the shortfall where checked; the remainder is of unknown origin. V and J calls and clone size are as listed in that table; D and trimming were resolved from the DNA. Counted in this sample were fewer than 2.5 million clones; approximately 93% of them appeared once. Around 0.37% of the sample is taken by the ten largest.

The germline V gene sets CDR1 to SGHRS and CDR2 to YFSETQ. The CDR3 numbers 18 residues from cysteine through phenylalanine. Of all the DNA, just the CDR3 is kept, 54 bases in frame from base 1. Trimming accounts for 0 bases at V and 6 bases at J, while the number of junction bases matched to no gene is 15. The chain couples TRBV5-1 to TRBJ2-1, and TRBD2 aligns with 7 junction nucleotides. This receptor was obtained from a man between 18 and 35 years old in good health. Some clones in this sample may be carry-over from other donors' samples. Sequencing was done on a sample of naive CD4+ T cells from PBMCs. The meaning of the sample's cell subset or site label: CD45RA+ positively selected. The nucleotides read TGCGCCAGCAGCTTGGATGCCTTTGGGCGGGAGATCGGCAATGAGCAGTTCTTC. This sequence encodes CASSLDAFGREIGNEQFF.